Following are 27 T cell receptor beta chains from one sample sequenced in a study of cytomegalovirus exposure and HLA in healthy donors. This PCR relied on a set of 60 Vbeta primers and 13 Jbeta primers. The method was immunoSEQ multiplex PCR; TCRdb's version includes in-frame clones alone and lacks a portion of them. The sample totals roughly 80,000 clones. Source material: PBMCs. These receptors all stem from a girl aged 5 to 17 in good health and CMV-seropositive.

Of note for this clone: Within the sample, other DNA sequences also encode this same CDR3. V is TRBV6-4 and J is TRBJ2-3; no definite D call. The ends were cut back, 2 bases at V and 1 base at J, with 4 bases in the middle. The germline V gene encodes CDR1 MRHNA and CDR2 SNTAGT. The CDR3 is made up of 13 amino acids. CDR3 bases: TGTGCCAGCAGTGACCAGGGCACAGATACGCAGTATTTT. Translation gives CASSDQGTDTQYF.

V usage is TRBV19 and J usage is TRBJ2-3, with 7 positions matching TRBD1. Germline CDR1 reads LNHDA; CDR2 reads SQIVND (reference sequence). This CDR3 has 13 amino acids. Trimming at V came to 1 base and at J to 5 bases, leaving 0 bases not matched to a gene. The CDR3 protein is CASSIGQGDTQYF. DNA of the CDR3: TGTGCCAGTAGTATAGGACAGGGAGATACGCAGTATTTT.

The chain employs TRBV21-1 and TRBJ1-6; no check of the table's D call, TRBD1, against the DNA was made. TRBV21-1 is termed a pseudogene. The CDR3 spans 16 residues. Here the CDR3 reads CASSTDGTPHNSPLHF. The DNA of the CDR3 is TGTGCCAGCAGCACAGACGGGACACCCCATAATTCACCCCTCCACTTT.

The chain joins TRBV7-3 to TRBJ1-1; a weak D match, TRBD1 (6 bases). The germline gives CDR1 SGHTA, CDR2 FQGTGA. The ends were cut back, 5 bases at V and 2 bases at J, with 9 bases in the middle. This CDR3 is 13 amino acids long. The CDR3 region has the DNA TGTGCCAGCAGCGAACAGGGAAACACTGAAGCTTTCTTT. This codes for CASSEQGNTEAFF.

The V call is TRBV7-9, the J call TRBJ1-2; 10 positions agree with TRBD1. Per germline, CDR1 SEHNR and CDR2 FQNEAQ (reference sequence). Losses at the gene ends were 2 bases for V and 7 bases for J; bases not matched to a gene: 1. The CDR3 totals 13 residues. The DNA for the CDR3 is TGTGCCAGCAGCTTACGACAGGGGGCTGGCTACACCTTC. Protein: CASSLRQGAGYTF.

For the CDR3, the DNA is TGTGCCAGCAGCCTCTCGGGGGGCCTTGCCTACGAGCAGTACTTC. Its translation: CASSLSGGLAYEQYF. This sequence joins TRBV5-4 and TRBJ2-7, with D possibly matching TRBD2 (7 bases). The CDR3 covers 15 residues. The ends were cut back, 4 bases at V and 2 bases at J, with 16 bases in the middle. From germline, CDR1 is SGHNT and CDR2 YYREEE (reference sequence).

The chain uses TRBV30 and TRBJ2-5; the match to TRBD1 covers 7 bases. With V trimmed by 0 bases and J by 8 bases, 12 bases remained unmatched. This CDR3 spans 15 amino acids. Per the germline V gene, CDR1 is GTSNPN and CDR2 is SVGIG (reference sequence). CDR3 coding DNA: TGTGCCTGGAGTGTAATAGGGACAGTCAAAGGTACCCAGTACTTC. Its translation: CAWSVIGTVKGTQYF.

The chain couples TRBV2 to TRBJ2-2; a possible D gene is TRBD2 (6 bases). V was clipped by 4 bases and J by 5 bases, with 17 bases between them. The CDR3 length is 16 residues. Germline V gene data show CDR1 as SNHLY and CDR2 as FYNNEI. The CDR3 sequence is CASSVSAGSITGELFF. CDR3 DNA sequence: TGTGCCAGCAGTGTGTCTGCGGGGAGTATTACCGGGGAGCTGTTTTTT.

The chain is built from TRBV15 and TRBJ2-2; TRBD1 is a possible D gene (5 bases). With 4 bases removed from V and 6 bases from J, the gap between germline ends came to 12 bases. The CDR3 runs 14 residues. Germline V gene data show CDR1 as LNHNV and CDR2 as YYDKDF (reference sequence). CDR3 sequence (DNA): TGTGCCACCAGCACACAGGTTGCCGCCGGGGAGCTGTTTTTT. As protein: CATSTQVAAGELFF.

The chain joins TRBV7-8 to TRBJ2-7; D might be TRBD1 (6 bases). Germline-derived CDR1 and CDR2 are SGHVS and FQNEAQ. Trimming shortened V by 3 bases and J by 3 bases, and 9 bases separated the two germline ends. The CDR3 is 13 amino acids. In DNA, the CDR3 is TGTGCCAGCAGCTTCCACAGGGACTACGAGCAGTACGTC. This encodes CASSFHRDYEQYV.

The V call is TRBV19, the J call TRBJ1-6; D gene uncertain. Trimming removed 7 bases from V and 7 bases from J, with 11 bases in between. From germline, CDR1 is LNHDA and CDR2 SQIVND (reference sequence). This CDR3 has 13 amino acids. The CDR3 protein is CASNHGVNSPLHF. CDR3 DNA sequence: TGTGCCAGTAATCACGGGGTAAATTCACCCCTCCACTTT.

The rearrangement links TRBV4-2 to TRBJ1-3; D is perhaps TRBD1 (5 bases). CDR1 and CDR2 from the germline V gene are LGHNA and YNFKEQ. Trimming cost V 1 base and J 2 bases, with 15 bases left between them. CDR3 length: 17 amino acids. The CDR3 DNA reads as TGTGCCAGCAGCCAAGCTCTCGGGCAGGGTACTGGAAACACCATATATTTT. Protein: CASSQALGQGTGNTIYF.

Details on this clone: One junction end disagrees with the germline gene, perhaps due to a read error. Other DNA sequences within the sample encode an identical CDR3. The CDR3 DNA reads as TGTGCCACCAAACCTGACAGGGGAAGGATAGCCCTACACTTT. It is translated as CATKPDRGRIALHF. The J gene is TRBJ1-6, the V gene TRBV19; 8 nucleotides match TRBD1. The CDR3 consists of 14 residues. Per germline, CDR1 LNHDA and CDR2 SQIVND (reference sequence).

The chain joins TRBV5-1 to TRBJ1-2, with D perhaps matching TRBD1 (6 bases). With 2 bases removed from V and 6 bases from J, the gap between germline ends came to 14 bases. The V gene's germline CDR1 is SGHRS and CDR2 YFSETQ. This CDR3 has 14 amino acids. CDR3 loop: CASSLAGGGDGYTF. The CDR3 DNA sequence: TGCGCCAGCAGCTTAGCCGGTGGGGGCGATGGCTACACCTTC.

Written as DNA, the CDR3 is TGCAGCGTTTTGACAGGCCACACCGGGGAGCTGTTTTTT. Translating it yields CSVLTGHTGELFF. This chain uses TRBV29-1 with TRBJ2-2; perhaps TRBD1 as D (6 bases). Germline V gene sequence: CDR1 SQVTM, CDR2 ANQGSEA. The CDR3 covers 13 residues. Trimming shortened V by 5 bases and J by 3 bases, and 10 bases separated the two germline ends.

The V gene is TRBV7-9, the J gene TRBJ2-7; D is undetermined. The V end lost 5 bases, the J end lost 3 bases, and 8 bases lay between the germline ends. Germline V lookup: CDR1 SEHNR, CDR2 FQNEAQ (reference sequence). The CDR3 totals 12 residues. The CDR3 here is CASSRVDYEQYF. The DNA for the CDR3 is TGTGCCAGCAGCCGAGTAGACTACGAGCAGTACTTC.

The rearrangement uses TRBV9 and TRBJ1-2; 7 bases fit TRBD1. V shed 0 bases, J shed 8 bases, and the junction held 7 bases outside the gene matches. Germline CDR1 and CDR2: SGDLS and YYNGEE. This CDR3 contains 14 residues. The CDR3 is CASSVGNTGEGYTF. The CDR3 DNA reads as TGTGCCAGCAGCGTAGGGAATACAGGGGAGGGCTACACCTTC.

The chain has TRBV5-1 and TRBJ2-5, with 10 positions matching TRBD2. Unmatched junction bases numbered 17, after V lost 5 bases and J lost 4 bases. The CDR3 sequence is 18 residues long. Germline V gene data show CDR1 as SGHRS and CDR2 as YFSETQ. CDR3 sequence: CASRRSRASGGAGETQYF. CDR3 in DNA: TGCGCCAGCAGGAGGAGCAGGGCAAGCGGGGGGGCCGGAGAGACCCAGTACTTC. Using reference TRBV5-1 and TRBJ2-5 for the parts outside the CDR3, the full variable domain is KAGVTQTPRYLIKTRGQQVTLSCSPISGHRSVSWYQQTPGQGLQFLFEYFSETQRNKGNFPGRFSGRQFSNSRSEMNVSTLELGDSALYLCASRRSRASGGAGETQYFGPGTRLLVL.

This chain connects TRBV7-3 to TRBJ2-5; 8 nucleotides align to TRBD2. The CDR3 runs to 15 residues. Trimming took 2 bases from V and 0 from J; bases not matched to a gene: 2. Germline assignment: CDR1 SGHTA and CDR2 FQGTGA. The CDR3 loop reads CASSLGGGYQETQYF. The CDR3 DNA is TGTGCCAGCAGCTTAGGCGGGGGGTACCAAGAGACCCAGTACTTC.

The rearrangement links TRBV19 to TRBJ1-1; 9 bases fit TRBD1. The CDR3 loop spans 15 amino acids. Looked up from germline, CDR1 is LNHDA and CDR2 is SQIVND (reference sequence). With V trimmed by 3 bases and J by 1 base, 3 bases remained unmatched. The CDR3 nucleotides read TGTGCCAGTAGTATTACAGGGGGCGCGAACACTGAAGCTTTCTTT. It yields the protein CASSITGGANTEAFF.

The chain links TRBV4-2 to TRBJ1-5, with TRBD1 matching 7 bases. V lost 3 bases and J lost 4; bases outside the gene matches: 3. In germline, CDR1 is LGHNA, CDR2 YNFKEQ. CDR3 length equals 14 residues. For the CDR3, the DNA is TGTGCCAGCAGCCAGGGGGACAGTAATCAGCCCCAGCATTTT. This gives the protein CASSQGDSNQPQHF.

The chain is built from TRBV29-1 and TRBJ2-5, with 12 bases aligning to TRBD1. The CDR3 spans 14 residues. Germline V CDR1 and CDR2: SQVTM, ANQGSEA. V was pared by 7 bases and J by 6 bases, with 9 bases of the junction left unmatched. The CDR3 loop reads CSAEGTGGPKTQYF. The CDR3 DNA reads TGCAGCGCCGAGGGGACAGGGGGCCCGAAGACCCAGTACTTC.

The chain combines TRBV10-2 with TRBJ1-1; unclear D gene. V was cut by 3 bases and J by 1 base, with 9 bases left in between. The CDR3 has 14 amino acids. CDR1 and CDR2 from the germline V gene are WSHSY and SAAADI. The CDR3: CASSEGGGNTEAFF. The CDR3 DNA is TGCGCCAGCAGTGAAGGCGGAGGGAACACTGAAGCTTTCTTT.

This chain uses TRBV5-1 with TRBJ2-1, with 12 nucleotides matching TRBD2. V shed 9 bases and J 5 bases; nucleotides not matched to a gene: 6. Germline CDR1 reads SGHRS; CDR2 reads YFSETQ. CDR3 length equals 14 residues. The CDR3 DNA follows: TGCGCCACCCAACTAGCGGGGGGCGACAATGAGCAGTTCTTC. This sequence encodes CATQLAGGDNEQFF.

The chain combines TRBV15 with TRBJ1-2, with D perhaps matching TRBD1 (6 bases). The germline V gene has CDR1 LNHNV and CDR2 YYDKDF (reference sequence). This CDR3 region has 13 residues. With 1 base removed from V and 8 bases from J, the gap between germline ends came to 11 bases. The CDR3 sequence: CATSRGTVGGYTF. Here the CDR3 DNA reads TGTGCCACCAGCAGAGGGACAGTTGGGGGCTACACCTTC.

V and J are TRBV7-9 and TRBJ2-7; maybe TRBD2 (6 bases). The ends were cut back, 5 bases at V and 5 bases at J, with 10 bases in the middle. Germline V lookup: CDR1 SEHNR, CDR2 FQNEAQ (reference sequence). This CDR3 is 12 amino acids long. The CDR3 DNA reads as TGTGCCAGCAGCGTTGGGGGGAACGAGCAGTACTTC. This translates into CASSVGGNEQYF.

This chain uses TRBV5-4 with TRBJ1-1; 7 bases agree with TRBD1. This CDR3 spans 15 amino acids. The J segment lost 1 base and the V segment lost 4 bases, leaving 7 bases of the junction unmatched. CDR1 SGHNT and CDR2 YYREEE come from the germline V gene (reference sequence). In nucleotides, the CDR3 is TGTGCCAGCAGCCCAAAGAAGGGGGCGAACACTGAAGCTTTCTTT. This sequence encodes CASSPKKGANTEAFF.